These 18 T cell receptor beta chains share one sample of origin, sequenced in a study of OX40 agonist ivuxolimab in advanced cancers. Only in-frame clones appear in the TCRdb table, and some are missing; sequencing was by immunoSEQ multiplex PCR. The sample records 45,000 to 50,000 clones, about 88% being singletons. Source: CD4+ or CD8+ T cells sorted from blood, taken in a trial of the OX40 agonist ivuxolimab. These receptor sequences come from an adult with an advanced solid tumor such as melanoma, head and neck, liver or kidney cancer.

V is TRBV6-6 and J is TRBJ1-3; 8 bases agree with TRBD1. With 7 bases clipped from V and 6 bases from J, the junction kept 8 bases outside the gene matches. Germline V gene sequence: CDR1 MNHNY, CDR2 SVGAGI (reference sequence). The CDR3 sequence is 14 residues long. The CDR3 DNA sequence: TGTGCCAGCAACTCACAGGGGGTGAAAAACACCATATATTTT. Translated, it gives CASNSQGVKNTIYF.

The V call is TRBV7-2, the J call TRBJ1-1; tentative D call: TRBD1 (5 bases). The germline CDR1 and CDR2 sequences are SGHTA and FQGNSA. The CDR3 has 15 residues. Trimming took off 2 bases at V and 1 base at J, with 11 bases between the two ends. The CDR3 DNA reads TGTGCCAGCAGCTTACAGGGAATTCGGAACACTGAAGCTTTCTTT. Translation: CASSLQGIRNTEAFF.

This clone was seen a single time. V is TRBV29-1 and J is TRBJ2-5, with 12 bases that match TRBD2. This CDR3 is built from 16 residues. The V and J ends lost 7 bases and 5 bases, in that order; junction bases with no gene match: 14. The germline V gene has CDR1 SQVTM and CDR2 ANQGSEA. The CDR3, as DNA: TGCAGCGCCCCCGGGACTAGCGGGTCCAGCCGGGAGACCCAGTACTTC. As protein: CSAPGTSGSSRETQYF.

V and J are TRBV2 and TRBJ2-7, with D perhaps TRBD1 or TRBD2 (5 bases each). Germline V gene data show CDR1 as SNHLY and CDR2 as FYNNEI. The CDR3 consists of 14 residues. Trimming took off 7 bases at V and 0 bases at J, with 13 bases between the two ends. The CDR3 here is CASIRGAFSYEQYF. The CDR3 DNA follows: TGTGCCAGCATCCGAGGGGCTTTCTCCTACGAGCAGTACTTC. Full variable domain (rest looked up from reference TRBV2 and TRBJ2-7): EPEVTQTPSHQVTQMGQEVILRCVPISNHLYFYWYRQILGQKVEFLVSFYNNEISEKSEIFDDQFSVERPDGSNFTLKIRSTKLEDSAMYFCASIRGAFSYEQYFGPGTRLTVT.

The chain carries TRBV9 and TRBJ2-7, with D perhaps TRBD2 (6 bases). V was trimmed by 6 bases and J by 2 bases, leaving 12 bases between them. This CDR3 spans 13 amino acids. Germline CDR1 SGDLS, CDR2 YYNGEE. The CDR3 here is CASIWLATYEQYF. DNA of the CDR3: TGTGCCAGCATTTGGCTAGCGACCTACGAGCAGTACTTC.

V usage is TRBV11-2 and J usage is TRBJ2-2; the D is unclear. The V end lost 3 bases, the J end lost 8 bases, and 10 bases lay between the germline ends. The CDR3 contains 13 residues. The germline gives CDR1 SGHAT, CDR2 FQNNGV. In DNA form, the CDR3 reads TGTGCCAGCAGCTTTAGTTTTGGGGGGGAGCTGTTTTTT. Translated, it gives CASSFSFGGELFF.

CDR3 sequence: CAWSVIWGLETQYF. The CDR3 DNA is TGTGCCTGGAGTGTCATCTGGGGGTTGGAGACCCAGTACTTC. The chain has TRBV30 and TRBJ2-5; D could derive from TRBD1 or TRBD2 (5 bases each). This CDR3 has 14 residues. CDR1 GTSNPN and CDR2 SVGIG come from the germline V gene (reference sequence). V lost 0 bases, J lost 5 bases, and 13 bases lay in between.

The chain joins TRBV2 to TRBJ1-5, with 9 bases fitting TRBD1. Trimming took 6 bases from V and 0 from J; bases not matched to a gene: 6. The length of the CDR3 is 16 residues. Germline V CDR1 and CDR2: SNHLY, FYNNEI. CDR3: CASRRTGDNSNQPQHF. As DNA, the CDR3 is TGTGCCAGCAGGCGGACAGGGGATAATAGCAATCAGCCCCAGCATTTT. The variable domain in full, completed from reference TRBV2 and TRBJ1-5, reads EPEVTQTPSHQVTQMGQEVILRCVPISNHLYFYWYRQILGQKVEFLVSFYNNEISEKSEIFDDQFSVERPDGSNFTLKIRSTKLEDSAMYFCASRRTGDNSNQPQHFGDGTRLSIL.

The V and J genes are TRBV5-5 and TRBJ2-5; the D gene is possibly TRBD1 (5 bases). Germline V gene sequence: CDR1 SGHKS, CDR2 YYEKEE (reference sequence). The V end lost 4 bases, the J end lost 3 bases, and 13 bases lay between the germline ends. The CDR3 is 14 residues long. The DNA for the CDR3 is TGTGCCAGCAGCCTTATGACAGTAAAAGAGACCCAGTACTTC. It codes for CASSLMTVKETQYF.

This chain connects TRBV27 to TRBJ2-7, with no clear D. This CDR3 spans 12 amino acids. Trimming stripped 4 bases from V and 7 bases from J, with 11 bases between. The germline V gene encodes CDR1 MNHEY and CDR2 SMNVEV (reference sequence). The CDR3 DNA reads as TGTGCCAGCAGTTCCGGGTGGGGTGAGCAGTACTTC. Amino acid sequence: CASSSGWGEQYF.

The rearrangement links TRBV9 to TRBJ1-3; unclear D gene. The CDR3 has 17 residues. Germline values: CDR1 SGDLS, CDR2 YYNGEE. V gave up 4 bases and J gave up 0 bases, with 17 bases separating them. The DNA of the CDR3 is TGTGCCAGCAGCTCCAACCGAGGGCAGAGCTCTGGAAACACCATATATTTT. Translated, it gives CASSSNRGQSSGNTIYF.

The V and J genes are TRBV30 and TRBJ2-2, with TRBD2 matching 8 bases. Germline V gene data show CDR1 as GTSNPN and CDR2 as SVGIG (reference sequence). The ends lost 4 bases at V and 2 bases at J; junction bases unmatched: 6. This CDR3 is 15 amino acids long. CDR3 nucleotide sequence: TGTGCCTGGACGTTACTAGCGGATAACACCGGGGAGCTGTTTTTT. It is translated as CAWTLLADNTGELFF.

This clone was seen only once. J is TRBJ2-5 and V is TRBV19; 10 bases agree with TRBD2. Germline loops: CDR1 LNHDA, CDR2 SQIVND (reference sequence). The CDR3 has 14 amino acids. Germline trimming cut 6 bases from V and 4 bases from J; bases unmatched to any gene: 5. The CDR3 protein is CASSPAGGVETQYF. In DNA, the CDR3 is TGTGCCAGTAGCCCAGCGGGGGGGGTAGAGACCCAGTACTTC.

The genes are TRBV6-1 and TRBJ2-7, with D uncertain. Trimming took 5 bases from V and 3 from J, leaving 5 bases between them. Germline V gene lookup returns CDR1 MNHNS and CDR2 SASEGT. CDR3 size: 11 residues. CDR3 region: CASSSFYEQYF. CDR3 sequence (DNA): TGTGCCAGCAGTTCCTTCTACGAGCAGTACTTC.

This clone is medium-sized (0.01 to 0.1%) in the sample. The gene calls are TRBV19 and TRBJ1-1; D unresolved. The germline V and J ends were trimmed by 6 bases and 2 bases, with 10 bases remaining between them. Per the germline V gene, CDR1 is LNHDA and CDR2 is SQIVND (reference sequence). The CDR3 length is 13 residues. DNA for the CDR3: TGTGCCAGTAGCATCACCGTTAACACTGAAGCTTTCTTT. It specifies CASSITVNTEAFF.

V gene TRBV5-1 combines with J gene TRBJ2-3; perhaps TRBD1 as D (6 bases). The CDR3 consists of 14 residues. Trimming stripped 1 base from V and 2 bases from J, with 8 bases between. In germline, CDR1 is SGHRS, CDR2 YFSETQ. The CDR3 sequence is CASSLQGSTDTQYF. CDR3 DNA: TGCGCCAGCAGCTTGCAGGGGTCCACAGATACGCAGTATTTT.

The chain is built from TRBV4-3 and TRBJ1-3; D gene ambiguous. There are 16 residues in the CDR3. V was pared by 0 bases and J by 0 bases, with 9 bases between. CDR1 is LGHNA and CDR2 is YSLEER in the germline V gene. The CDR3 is CASSQEGTSSGNTIYF. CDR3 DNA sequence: TGCGCCAGCAGCCAAGAGGGAACCAGCTCTGGAAACACCATATATTTT.

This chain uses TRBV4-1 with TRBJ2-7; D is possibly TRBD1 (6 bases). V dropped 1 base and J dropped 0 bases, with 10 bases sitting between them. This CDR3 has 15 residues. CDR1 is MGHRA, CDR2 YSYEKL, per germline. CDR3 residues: CASSQGGQSSYEQYF. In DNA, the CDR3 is TGCGCCAGCAGCCAAGGGGGGCAGTCCTCCTACGAGCAGTACTTC.